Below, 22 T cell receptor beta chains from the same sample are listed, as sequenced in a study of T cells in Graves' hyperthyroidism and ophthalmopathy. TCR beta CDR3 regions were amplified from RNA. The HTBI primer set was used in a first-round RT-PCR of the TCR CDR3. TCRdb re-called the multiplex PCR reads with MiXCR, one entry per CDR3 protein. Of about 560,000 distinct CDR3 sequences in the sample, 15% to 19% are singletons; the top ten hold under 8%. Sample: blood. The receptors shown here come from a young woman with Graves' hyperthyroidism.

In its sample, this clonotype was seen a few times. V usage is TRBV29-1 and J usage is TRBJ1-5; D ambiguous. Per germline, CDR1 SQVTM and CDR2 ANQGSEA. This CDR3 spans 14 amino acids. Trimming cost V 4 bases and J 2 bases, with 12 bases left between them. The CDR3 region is CSVGGTEGNQPQHF. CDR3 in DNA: TGCAGCGTTGGGGGAACCGAAGGCAATCAGCCCCAGCATTTT.

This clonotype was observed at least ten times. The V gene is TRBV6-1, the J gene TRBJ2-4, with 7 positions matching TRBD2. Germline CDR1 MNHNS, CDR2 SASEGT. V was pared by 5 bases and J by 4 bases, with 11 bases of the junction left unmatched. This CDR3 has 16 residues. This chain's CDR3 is CASSRTRLAEKNIQYF. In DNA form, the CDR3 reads TGTGCCAGCAGTCGCACCAGGCTAGCGGAGAAAAACATTCAGTACTTC.

The CDR3 region has the DNA TGTGCCAGCAGTTTCACACGGGGGACAGAGACCCAGTACTTC. Translation: CASSFTRGTETQYF. The rearrangement joins TRBV28 to TRBJ2-5, with D possibly TRBD2 on 6 matching bases. Germline V lookup: CDR1 MDHEN, CDR2 SYDVKM. The CDR3 is 14 amino acids. Trimming left V 3 bases short and J 4 bases short, with 12 bases between.

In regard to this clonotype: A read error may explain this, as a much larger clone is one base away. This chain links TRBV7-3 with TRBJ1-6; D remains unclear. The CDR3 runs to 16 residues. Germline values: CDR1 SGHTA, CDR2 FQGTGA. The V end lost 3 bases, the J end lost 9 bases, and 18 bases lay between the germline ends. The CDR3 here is CASSLLARSLGSPLHF. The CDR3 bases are TGTGCCAGCAGCTTGCTCGCCCGATCGCTAGGTTCACCCCTCCACTTT.

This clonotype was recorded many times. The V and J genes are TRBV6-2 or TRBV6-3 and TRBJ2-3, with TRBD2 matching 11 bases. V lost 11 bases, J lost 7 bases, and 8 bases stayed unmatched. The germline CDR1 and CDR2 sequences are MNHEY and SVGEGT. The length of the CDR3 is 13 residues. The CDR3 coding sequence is TGTGCCGGAAGAGGACTAGCGGGCAATACGCAGTATTTT. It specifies CAGRGLAGNTQYF.

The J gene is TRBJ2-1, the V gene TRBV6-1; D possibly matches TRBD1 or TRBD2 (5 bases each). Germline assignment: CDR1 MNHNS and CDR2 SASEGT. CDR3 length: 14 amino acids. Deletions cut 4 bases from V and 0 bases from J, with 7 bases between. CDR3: CASSGDGSYNEQFF. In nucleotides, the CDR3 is TGTGCCAGCAGTGGGGACGGCTCCTACAATGAGCAGTTCTTC.

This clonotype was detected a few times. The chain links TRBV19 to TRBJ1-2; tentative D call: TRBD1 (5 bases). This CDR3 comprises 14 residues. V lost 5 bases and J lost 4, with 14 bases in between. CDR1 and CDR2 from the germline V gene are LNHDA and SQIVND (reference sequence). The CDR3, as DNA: TGTGCCAGTAGTGGGGACGGATGGCTCTATGGCTACACCTTC. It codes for CASSGDGWLYGYTF.

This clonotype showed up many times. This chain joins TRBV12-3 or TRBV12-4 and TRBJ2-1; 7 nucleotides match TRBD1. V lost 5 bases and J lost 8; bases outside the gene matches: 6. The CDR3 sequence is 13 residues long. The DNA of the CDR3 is TGTGCCAGCAGTCTAGACAGGGCCTATGAGCAGTTCTTC. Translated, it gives CASSLDRAYEQFF.

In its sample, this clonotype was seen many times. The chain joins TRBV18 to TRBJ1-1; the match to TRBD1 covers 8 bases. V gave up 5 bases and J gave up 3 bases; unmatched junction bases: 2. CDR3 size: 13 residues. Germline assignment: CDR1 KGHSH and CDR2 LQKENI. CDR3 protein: CASSSTGDTEAFF. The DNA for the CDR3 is TGTGCCAGCTCATCGACAGGGGACACTGAAGCTTTCTTT.

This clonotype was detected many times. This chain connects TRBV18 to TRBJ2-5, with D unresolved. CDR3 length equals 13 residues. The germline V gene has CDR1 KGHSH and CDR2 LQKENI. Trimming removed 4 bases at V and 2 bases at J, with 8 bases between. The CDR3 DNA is TGTGCCAGCTCACGGGAACAGCAAGAGACCCAGTACTTC. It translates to CASSREQQETQYF.

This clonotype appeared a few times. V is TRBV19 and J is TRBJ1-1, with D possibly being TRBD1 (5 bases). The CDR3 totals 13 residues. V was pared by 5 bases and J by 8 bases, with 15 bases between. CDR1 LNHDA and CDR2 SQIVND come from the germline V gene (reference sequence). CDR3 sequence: CASSEMGRIEAFF. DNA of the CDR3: TGTGCCAGTAGTGAAATGGGGCGGATAGAAGCTTTCTTT. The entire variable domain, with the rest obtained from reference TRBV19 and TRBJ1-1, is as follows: DGGITQSPKYLFRKEGQNVTLSCEQNLNHDAMYWYRQDPGQGLRLIYYSQIVNDFQKGDIAEGYSVSREKKESFPLTVTSAQKNPTAFYLCASSEMGRIEAFFGQGTRLTVV.

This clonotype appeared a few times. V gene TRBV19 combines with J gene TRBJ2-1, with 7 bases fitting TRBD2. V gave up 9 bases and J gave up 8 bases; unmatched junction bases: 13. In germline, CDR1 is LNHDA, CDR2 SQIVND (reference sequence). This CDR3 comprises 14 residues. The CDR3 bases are TGTGCCAGGAATCTAGCGGATCCTAGCGATGAGCAGTTCTTC. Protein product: CARNLADPSDEQFF.

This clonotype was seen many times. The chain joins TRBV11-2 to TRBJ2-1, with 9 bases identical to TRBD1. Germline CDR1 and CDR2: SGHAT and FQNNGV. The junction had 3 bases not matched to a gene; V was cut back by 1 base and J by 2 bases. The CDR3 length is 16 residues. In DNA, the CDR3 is TGTGCCAGCAGCTTAGGGGACAGGGCTACCTACAATGAGCAGTTCTTC. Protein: CASSLGDRATYNEQFF.

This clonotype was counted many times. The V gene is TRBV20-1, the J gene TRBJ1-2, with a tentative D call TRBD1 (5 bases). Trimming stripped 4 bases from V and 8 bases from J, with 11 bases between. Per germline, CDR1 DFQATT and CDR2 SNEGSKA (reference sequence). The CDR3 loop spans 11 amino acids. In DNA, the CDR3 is TGCAGTGCTACCAGGGAGGGCGGCTACACCTTC. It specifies CSATREGGYTF.

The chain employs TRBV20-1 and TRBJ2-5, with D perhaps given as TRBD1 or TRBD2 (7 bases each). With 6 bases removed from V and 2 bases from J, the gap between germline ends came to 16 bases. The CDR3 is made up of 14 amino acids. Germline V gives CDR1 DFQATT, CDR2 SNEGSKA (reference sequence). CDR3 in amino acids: CSARRQGGQETQYF. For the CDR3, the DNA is TGCAGTGCAAGACGACAGGGAGGGCAAGAGACCCAGTACTTC.

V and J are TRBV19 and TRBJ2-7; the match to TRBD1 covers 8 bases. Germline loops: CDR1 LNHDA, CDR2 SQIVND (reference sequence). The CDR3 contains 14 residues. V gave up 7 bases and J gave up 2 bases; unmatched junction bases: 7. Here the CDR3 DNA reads TGTGCCAGTAATCCGGGACAGGAAACCTACGAGCAGTACTTC. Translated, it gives CASNPGQETYEQYF.

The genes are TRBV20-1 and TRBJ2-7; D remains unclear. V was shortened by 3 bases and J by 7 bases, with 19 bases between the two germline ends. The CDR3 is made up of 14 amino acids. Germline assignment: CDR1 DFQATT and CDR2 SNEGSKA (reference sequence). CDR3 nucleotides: TGCAGTGCTAGGAGTACTCACCCCTTTGGGGAGCAGTACTTC. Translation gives CSARSTHPFGEQYF.

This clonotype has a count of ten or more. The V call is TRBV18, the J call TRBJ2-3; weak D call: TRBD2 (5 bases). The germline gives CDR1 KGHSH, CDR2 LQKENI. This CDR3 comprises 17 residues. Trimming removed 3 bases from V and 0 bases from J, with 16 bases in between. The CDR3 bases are TGTGCCAGCTCACCTCCTGTTTTGGGAGTGAGCACAGATACGCAGTATTTT. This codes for CASSPPVLGVSTDTQYF. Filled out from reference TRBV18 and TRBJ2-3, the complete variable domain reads NAGVMQNPRHLVRRRGQEARLRCSPMKGHSHVYWYRQLPEEGLKFMVYLQKENIIDESGMPKERFSAEFPKEGPSILRIQQVVRGDSAAYFCASSPPVLGVSTDTQYFGPGTRLTVL.

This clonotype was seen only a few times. CDR3 coding DNA: TGTGCCAGCAGAGGGATGACCCACGAGCAGTACTTC. It translates to CASRGMTHEQYF. The chain couples TRBV27 to TRBJ2-7, with unresolved D. The CDR3 is 12 residues long. Trimming removed 6 bases from V and 5 bases from J, with 11 bases in between. Germline CDR1 and CDR2: MNHEY and SMNVEV (reference sequence).

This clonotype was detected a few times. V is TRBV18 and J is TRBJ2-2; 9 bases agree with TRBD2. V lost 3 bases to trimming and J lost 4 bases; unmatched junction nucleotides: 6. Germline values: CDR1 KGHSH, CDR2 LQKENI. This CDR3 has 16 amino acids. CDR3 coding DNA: TGTGCCAGCTCACCCCGGACTAGCGACAGCACCGGGGAGCTGTTTTTT. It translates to CASSPRTSDSTGELFF.

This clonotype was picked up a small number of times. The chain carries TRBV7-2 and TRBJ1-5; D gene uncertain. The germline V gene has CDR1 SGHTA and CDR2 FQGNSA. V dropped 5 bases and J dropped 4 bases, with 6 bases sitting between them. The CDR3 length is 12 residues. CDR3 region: CASSPTNQPQHF. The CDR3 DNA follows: TGTGCCAGCAGCCCCACTAATCAGCCCCAGCATTTT.

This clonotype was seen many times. The CDR3 sequence is CASSQGPGTEAFF. The DNA for the CDR3 is TGTGCCAGCAGCCAAGGTCCGGGGACTGAAGCTTTCTTT. The rearrangement uses TRBV3-1 and TRBJ1-1; D is undetermined. V lost 1 base and J 5 bases, leaving 8 bases between the germline ends. From germline, CDR1 is LGHDT and CDR2 YNNKEL (reference sequence). This CDR3 is 13 amino acids long.